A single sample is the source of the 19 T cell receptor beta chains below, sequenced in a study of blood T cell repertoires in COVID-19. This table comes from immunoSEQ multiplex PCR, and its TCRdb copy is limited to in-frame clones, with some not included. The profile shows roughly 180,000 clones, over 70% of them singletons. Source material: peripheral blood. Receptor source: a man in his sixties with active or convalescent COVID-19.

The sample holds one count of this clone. The CDR3 DNA follows: TGTGCCAGCAGCTTCAAAGGGCTGTACGAGGGGTACTTC. Protein product: CASSFKGLYEGYF. The V call is TRBV5-6, the J call TRBJ2-7; a possible D gene is TRBD2 (5 bases). The CDR3 has 13 residues. Germline V gene lookup returns CDR1 SGHDT and CDR2 YYEEEE. Trimming removed 2 bases from V and 12 bases from J, with 18 bases in between.

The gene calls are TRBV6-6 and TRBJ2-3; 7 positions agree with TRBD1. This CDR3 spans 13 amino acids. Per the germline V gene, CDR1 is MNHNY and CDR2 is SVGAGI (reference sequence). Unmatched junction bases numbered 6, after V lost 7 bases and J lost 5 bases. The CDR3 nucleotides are TGTGCCAGCAAAGCTGACAGGGAAGATACGCAGTATTTT. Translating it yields CASKADREDTQYF.

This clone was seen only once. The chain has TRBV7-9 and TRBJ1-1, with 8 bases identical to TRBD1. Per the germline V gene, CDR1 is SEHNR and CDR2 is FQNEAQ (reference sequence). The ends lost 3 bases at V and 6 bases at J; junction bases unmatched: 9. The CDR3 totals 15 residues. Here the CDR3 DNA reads TGTGCCAGCAGCTTGCCGGGACAGGCCTCCCCTGAAGCTTTCTTT. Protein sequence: CASSLPGQASPEAFF.

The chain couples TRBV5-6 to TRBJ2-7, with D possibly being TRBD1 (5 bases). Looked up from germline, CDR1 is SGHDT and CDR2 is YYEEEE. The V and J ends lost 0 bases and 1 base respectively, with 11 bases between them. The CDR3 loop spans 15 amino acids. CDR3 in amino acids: CASSLVGHESYEQYF. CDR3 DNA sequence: TGTGCCAGCAGCTTGGTCGGACATGAGTCCTACGAGCAGTACTTC.

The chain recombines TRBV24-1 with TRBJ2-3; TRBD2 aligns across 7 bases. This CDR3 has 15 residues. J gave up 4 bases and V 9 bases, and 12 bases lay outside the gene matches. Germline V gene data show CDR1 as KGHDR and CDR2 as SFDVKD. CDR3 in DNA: TGTGCCACCGGCCAGCTACGGGCGGGGGCAGATACGCAGTATTTT. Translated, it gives CATGQLRAGADTQYF.

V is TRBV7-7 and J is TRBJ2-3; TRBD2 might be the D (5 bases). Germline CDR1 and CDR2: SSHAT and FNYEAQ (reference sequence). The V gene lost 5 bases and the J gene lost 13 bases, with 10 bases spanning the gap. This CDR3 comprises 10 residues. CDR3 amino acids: CASSSRLKYF. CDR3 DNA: TGTGCCAGCAGCAGTCGACTAAAGTATTTT. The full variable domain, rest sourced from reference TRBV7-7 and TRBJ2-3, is GAGVSQSPRYKVTKRGQDVTLRCDPISSHATLYWYQQALGQGPEFLTYFNYEAQPDKSGLPSDRFSAERPEGSISTLTIQRTEQRDSAMYRCASSSRLKYFGPGTRLTVL.

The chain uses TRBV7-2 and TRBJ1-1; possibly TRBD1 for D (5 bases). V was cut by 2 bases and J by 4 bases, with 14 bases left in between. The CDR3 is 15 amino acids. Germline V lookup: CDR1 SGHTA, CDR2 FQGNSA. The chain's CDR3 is CASSLRRGLGTEAFF. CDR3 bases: TGTGCCAGCAGCTTAAGGAGGGGATTGGGCACTGAAGCTTTCTTT. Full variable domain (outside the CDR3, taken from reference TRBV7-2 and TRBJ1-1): GAGVSQSPSNKVTEKGKDVELRCDPISGHTALYWYRQSLGQGLEFLIYFQGNSAPDKSGLPSDRFSAERTGGSVSTLTIQRTQQEDSAVYLCASSLRRGLGTEAFFGQGTRLTVV.

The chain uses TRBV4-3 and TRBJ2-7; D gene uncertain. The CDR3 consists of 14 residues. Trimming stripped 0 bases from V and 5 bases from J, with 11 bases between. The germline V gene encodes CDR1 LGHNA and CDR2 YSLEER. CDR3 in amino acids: CASSQEATTNEQYF. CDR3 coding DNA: TGCGCCAGCAGCCAAGAGGCTACTACGAACGAGCAGTACTTC.

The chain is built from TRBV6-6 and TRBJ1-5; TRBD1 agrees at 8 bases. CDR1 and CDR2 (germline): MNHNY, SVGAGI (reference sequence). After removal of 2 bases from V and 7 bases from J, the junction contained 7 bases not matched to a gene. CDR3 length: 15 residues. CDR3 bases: TGTGCCAGCAGTTACCCAGGGGGCGCCGGGCAGCCCCAGCATTTT. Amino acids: CASSYPGGAGQPQHF.

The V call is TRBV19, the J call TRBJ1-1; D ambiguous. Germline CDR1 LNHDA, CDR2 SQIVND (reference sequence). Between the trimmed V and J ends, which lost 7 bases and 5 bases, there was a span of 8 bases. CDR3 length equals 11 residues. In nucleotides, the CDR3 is TGTGCCAGTATTTCCGGGACTGAAGCTTTCTTT. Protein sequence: CASISGTEAFF.

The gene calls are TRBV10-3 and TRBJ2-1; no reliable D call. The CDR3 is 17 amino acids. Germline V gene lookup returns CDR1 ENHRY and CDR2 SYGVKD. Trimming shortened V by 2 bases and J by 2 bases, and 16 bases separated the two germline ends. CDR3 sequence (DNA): TGTGCCATCAGTGAGCAGCAGAGACGGGTCCCCTACAATGAGCAGTTCTTC. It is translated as CAISEQQRRVPYNEQFF.

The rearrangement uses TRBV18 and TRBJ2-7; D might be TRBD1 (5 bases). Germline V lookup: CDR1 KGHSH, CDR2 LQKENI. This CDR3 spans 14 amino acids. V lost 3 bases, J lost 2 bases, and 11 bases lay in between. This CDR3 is CASSPDAGPYEQYF. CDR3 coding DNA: TGTGCCAGCTCACCGGACGCAGGGCCCTACGAGCAGTACTTC.

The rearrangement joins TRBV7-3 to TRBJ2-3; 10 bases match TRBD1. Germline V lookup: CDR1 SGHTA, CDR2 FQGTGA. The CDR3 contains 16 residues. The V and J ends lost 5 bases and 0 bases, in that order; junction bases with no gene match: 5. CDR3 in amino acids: CASSRQGQGSTDTQYF. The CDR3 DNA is TGTGCCAGCAGCCGACAGGGACAGGGGAGCACAGATACGCAGTATTTT.

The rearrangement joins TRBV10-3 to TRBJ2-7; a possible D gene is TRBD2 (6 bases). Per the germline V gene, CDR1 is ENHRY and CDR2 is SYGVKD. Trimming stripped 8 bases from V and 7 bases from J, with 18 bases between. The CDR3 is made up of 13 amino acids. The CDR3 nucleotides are TGTGCCATCGGTCAGGCGGGGATGTGGGAGCAGTACTTC. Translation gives CAIGQAGMWEQYF.

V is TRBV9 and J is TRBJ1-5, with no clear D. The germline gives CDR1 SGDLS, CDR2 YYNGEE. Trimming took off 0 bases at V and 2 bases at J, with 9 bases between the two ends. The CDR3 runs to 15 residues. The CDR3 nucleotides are TGTGCCAGCAGCGTAGGTGGTACGGGCAATCAGCCCCAGCATTTT. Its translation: CASSVGGTGNQPQHF.

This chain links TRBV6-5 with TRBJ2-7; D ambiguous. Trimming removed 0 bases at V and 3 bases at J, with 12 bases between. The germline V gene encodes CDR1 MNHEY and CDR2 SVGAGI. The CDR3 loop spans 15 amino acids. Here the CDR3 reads CASSYSVLDHYEQYF. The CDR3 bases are TGTGCCAGCAGTTACTCGGTGCTAGATCACTACGAGCAGTACTTC.

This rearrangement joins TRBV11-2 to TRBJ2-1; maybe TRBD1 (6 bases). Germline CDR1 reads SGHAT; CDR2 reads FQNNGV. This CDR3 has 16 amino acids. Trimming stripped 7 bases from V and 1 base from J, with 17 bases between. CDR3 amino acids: CASTLFQGRSYNEQFF. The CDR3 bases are TGTGCCAGCACCCTTTTCCAGGGGCGGTCCTACAATGAGCAGTTCTTC.

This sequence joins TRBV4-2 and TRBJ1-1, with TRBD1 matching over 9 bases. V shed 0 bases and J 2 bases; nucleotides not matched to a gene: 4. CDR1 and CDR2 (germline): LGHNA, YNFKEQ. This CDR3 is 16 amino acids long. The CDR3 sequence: CASSQDDRGRNTEAFF. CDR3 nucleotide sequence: TGTGCCAGCAGCCAAGACGACAGGGGGAGAAACACTGAAGCTTTCTTT.

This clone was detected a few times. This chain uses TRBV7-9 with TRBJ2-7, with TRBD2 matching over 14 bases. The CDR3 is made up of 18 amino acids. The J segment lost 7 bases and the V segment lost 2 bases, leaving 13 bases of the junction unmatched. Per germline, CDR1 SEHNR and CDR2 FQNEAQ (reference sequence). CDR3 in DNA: TGTGCCAGCAGCTTACCACTTCTCGGGACTAGCGGGAGCTTTGAGCAGTACTTC. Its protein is CASSLPLLGTSGSFEQYF.